The 13 T cell receptor beta chains below come from one sample, sequenced in a study of blood T cell repertoires in COVID-19. Assay used: immunoSEQ multiplex PCR; TCRdb lists only in-frame clones, some missing. The sample comprises roughly 180,000 clones, over 70% of which are singletons, and roughly 5% rests with the top ten. Input material: PBMCs or T cells enriched from blood (not recorded which). The source of these receptors is a woman aged 40 to 49 with acute COVID-19.

V is TRBV3-1 (or the pseudogene TRBV3-2) and J is TRBJ1-1, with D possibly TRBD1 on 5 matching bases. The CDR3 sequence is 14 residues long. The V end was cut by 4 bases, the J end by 4 bases, with 13 bases between. The germline gives CDR1 LGHDT, CDR2 YNNKEL (reference sequence). The CDR3 DNA reads TGTGCCAGCAGCCTAGCGGGGGGGACCACTGAAGCTTTCTTT. Its translation is CASSLAGGTTEAFF.

The chain links TRBV5-1 to TRBJ2-1; 7 nucleotides agree with TRBD1. CDR1 is SGHRS and CDR2 is YFSETQ in the germline V gene. The CDR3 is made up of 14 amino acids. Trimming took 2 bases from V and 2 from J; bases not matched to a gene: 1. The CDR3 DNA sequence: TGCGCCAGCAGCTTCCAGGGGGCCTACAATGAGCAGTTCTTC. Its protein is CASSFQGAYNEQFF.

CDR3: CASNLFGGSGNTIYF. Here the CDR3 DNA reads TGTGCCAGCAACCTTTTTGGGGGGTCTGGAAACACCATATATTTT. The chain carries TRBV28 and TRBJ1-3; perhaps TRBD1 as D (5 bases). The CDR3 totals 15 residues. V dropped 7 bases and J dropped 1 base, with 14 bases sitting between them. Germline V gives CDR1 MDHEN, CDR2 SYDVKM.

CDR3 bases: TGTGCCAGCAGCGGAGAGCGGGAGAGCTCCTACGAGCAGTACGTC. This translates into CASSGERESSYEQYV. This chain connects TRBV6-5 to TRBJ2-7; 8 bases map to TRBD2. Germline CDR1 MNHEY, CDR2 SVGAGI. CDR3 size: 15 residues. Unmatched junction bases numbered 7, after V lost 6 bases and J lost 0 bases.

This clone is deemed large. J is TRBJ1-5 and V is TRBV20-1; D gene unclear. V was shortened by 3 bases and J by 4 bases, with 13 bases between the two germline ends. Per germline, CDR1 DFQATT and CDR2 SNEGSKA (reference sequence). CDR3 length: 14 amino acids. CDR3 sequence: CSASYRGHNQPQHF. The CDR3 DNA is TGCAGTGCTAGTTATCGCGGGCATAATCAGCCCCAGCATTTT.

The V and J genes are TRBV5-4 and TRBJ2-3; the match to TRBD2 covers 11 bases. This CDR3 is built from 16 residues. The V gene end was trimmed by 2 bases and the J gene end by 3 bases; junction bases not matched to a gene: 5. CDR1 SGHNT and CDR2 YYREEE come from the germline V gene (reference sequence). The CDR3 sequence is CASSLTSGRGTDTQYF. CDR3 nucleotide sequence: TGTGCCAGCAGCTTAACTAGCGGGAGAGGGACAGATACGCAGTATTTT.

The genes are TRBV14 and TRBJ1-6, with unresolved D. The CDR3 runs to 15 residues. Between the trimmed V and J ends, which lost 1 base and 9 bases, there was a span of 13 bases. The germline gives CDR1 SGHDN, CDR2 FVKESK. In DNA form, the CDR3 reads TGTGCCAGCAGCCAAGGTTCCGGGAAAGCTTCACCCCTCCACTTT. It encodes CASSQGSGKASPLHF.

V and J are TRBV6-4 and TRBJ2-1; D uncertain. Per germline, CDR1 MRHNA and CDR2 SNTAGT. V lost 0 bases and J lost 4, with 4 bases in between. The CDR3 is made up of 13 amino acids. CDR3 in DNA: TGTGCCAGCAGTGACTCCGGGTACAATGAGCAGTTCTTC. Protein sequence: CASSDSGYNEQFF.

This clone was counted between two and nine times. V is TRBV7-9 and J is TRBJ1-3, with a tentative D call TRBD1 (6 bases). Germline V gene lookup returns CDR1 SEHNR and CDR2 FQNEAQ (reference sequence). V shed 5 bases and J shed 3 bases, with 14 bases lying between them. This CDR3 is built from 15 residues. This CDR3 is CASSTRGRGGNTIYF. CDR3 coding DNA: TGTGCCAGCAGCACCAGGGGAAGGGGTGGAAACACCATATATTTT. Complete variable domain (other parts from reference TRBV7-9 and TRBJ1-3): DTGVSQNPRHKITKRGQNVTFRCDPISEHNRLYWYRQTLGQGPEFLTYFQNEAQLEKSRLLSDRFSAERPKGSFSTLEIQRTEQGDSAMYLCASSTRGRGGNTIYFGEGSWLTVV.

As to this clone: The sample has other DNA sequences that encode this CDR3 too. The chain carries TRBV3-1 (or the pseudogene TRBV3-2) and TRBJ2-4, with D tentatively TRBD1 (6 bases). Looked up from germline, CDR1 is LGHDT and CDR2 is YNNKEL (reference sequence). The CDR3 spans 14 residues. V was trimmed by 1 base and J by 4 bases, leaving 8 bases between them. The CDR3 DNA reads TGTGCCAGCAGCCAAGGGACAGAGAAAAACATTCAGTACTTC. Protein: CASSQGTEKNIQYF.

The V and J genes are TRBV29-1 and TRBJ2-1; TRBD2 matches at 7 bases. The length of the CDR3 is 12 residues. Germline assignment: CDR1 SQVTM and CDR2 ANQGSEA. Unmatched junction bases numbered 0, after V lost 6 bases and J lost 1 base. DNA for the CDR3: TGCAGCGTGCGGGAGTCCTACAATGAGCAGTTCTTC. Translation: CSVRESYNEQFF.

The V and J genes are TRBV20-1 and TRBJ2-1; 8 bases match TRBD2. Trimming cost V 3 bases and J 1 base; bases outside gene matches: 8. The CDR3 length is 16 residues. The germline CDR1 and CDR2 sequences are DFQATT and SNEGSKA (reference sequence). Written as DNA, the CDR3 is TGCAGTGCTAGTAACCGGGAGGGCCTATCCTACAATGAGCAGTTCTTC. Its translation: CSASNREGLSYNEQFF.

The chain joins TRBV6-5 to TRBJ2-3, with 10 bases fitting TRBD2. This CDR3 is built from 15 residues. Unmatched junction bases numbered 4, after V lost 6 bases and J lost 1 base. Germline CDR1 reads MNHEY; CDR2 reads SVGAGI. CDR3 loop: CASRATSGGTDTQYF. DNA of the CDR3: TGTGCCAGCAGGGCCACTAGCGGGGGCACAGATACGCAGTATTTT.